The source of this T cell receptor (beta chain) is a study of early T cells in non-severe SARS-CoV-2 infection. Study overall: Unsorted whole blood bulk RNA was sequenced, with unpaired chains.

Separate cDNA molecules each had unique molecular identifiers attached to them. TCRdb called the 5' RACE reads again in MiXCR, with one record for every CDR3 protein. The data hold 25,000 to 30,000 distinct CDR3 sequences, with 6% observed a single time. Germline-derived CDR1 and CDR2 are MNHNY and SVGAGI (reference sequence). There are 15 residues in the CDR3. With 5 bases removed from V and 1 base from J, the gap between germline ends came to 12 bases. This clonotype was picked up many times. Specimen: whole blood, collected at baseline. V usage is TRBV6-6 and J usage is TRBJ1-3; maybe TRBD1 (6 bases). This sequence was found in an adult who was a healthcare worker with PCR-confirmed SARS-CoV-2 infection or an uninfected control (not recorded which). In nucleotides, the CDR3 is TGTGCCAGCAGTAAACAGGGAGGTTCTGGAAACACCATATATTTT. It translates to CASSKQGGSGNTIYF.